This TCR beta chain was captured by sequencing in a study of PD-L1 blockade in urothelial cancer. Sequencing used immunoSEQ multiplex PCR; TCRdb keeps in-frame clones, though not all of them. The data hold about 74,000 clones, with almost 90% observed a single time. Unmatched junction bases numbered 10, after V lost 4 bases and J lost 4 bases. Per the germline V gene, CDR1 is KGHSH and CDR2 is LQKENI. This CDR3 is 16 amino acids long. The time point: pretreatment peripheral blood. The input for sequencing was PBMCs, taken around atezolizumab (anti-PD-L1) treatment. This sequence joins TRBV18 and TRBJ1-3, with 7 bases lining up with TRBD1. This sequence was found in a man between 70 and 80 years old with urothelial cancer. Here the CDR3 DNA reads TGTGCCAGCTCACTCCTCGACAGGGTGGGAGGAAACACCATATATTTT. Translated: CASSLLDRVGGNTIYF.